This TCR beta chain originates from a study of human T cells and chemical hapten exposure. For the study at large: Weekly scalp doses of diphenylcyclopropenone were given to patients during the approximately 26-week study. Predominantly women, the patients had alopecia areata, totalis or universalis.

Germline V gene data show CDR1 as SGHRS and CDR2 as YFSETQ. Between the trimmed V and J ends, which lost 1 base and 4 bases, there was a span of 14 bases. This CDR3 comprises 15 residues. TCRdb re-called the RACE reads through MiXCR, storing one row per CDR3 protein. The table includes approximately 350,000 distinct CDR3 sequences, roughly 6.9% detected once. Stated time point: patch test 1, 2 weeks after DPC sensitization. This sample's treatment: therapeutic diphenylcyclopropenone sensitization with weekly scalp DPC. Blood was collected ahead of every patch test applied. V gene TRBV5-1 combines with J gene TRBJ1-1, with a tentative D call TRBD1 (5 bases). The material was whole blood, obtained in connection with sensitization to the hapten diphenylcyclopropenone (DPC). The clonotype originates from a woman between 18 and 30 years old with alopecia areata. Some clones in this sample may be carry-over from other donors' samples. CDR3 in amino acids: CASSLQDGGGTEAFF. In DNA form, the CDR3 reads TGCGCCAGCAGCTTGCAGGATGGGGGAGGCACTGAAGCTTTCTTT.